Sequencing of this T cell receptor beta chain was carried out in a study of CD8+CD57+ T cells in acquired aplastic anemia. Study background: On average, sorted CD4+ and CD8+ cells gave 3.2 ug of DNA. Mean read depth for CD4+ cells from healthy donors was around 11 million.

This clonotype was found many times. Antigen unknown. Study-level points and caveats: Patients shared about 30 CD8+ CDR3 sequences with controls. In CD8+ cells, Simpson's diversity showed no significant difference between patients and controls.

V trimming: 4 bases; J trimming: 1 base; junction bases outside the gene matches: 3. CDR1 SQVTM and CDR2 ANQGSEA come from the germline V gene. This CDR3 comprises 13 residues. Genomic DNA templated the TCR beta VDJ and CDR3 profiling. A single record per CDR3 protein comes from TCRdb applying MiXCR to the reads. Among fewer than 200,000 distinct CDR3 sequences listed, 55% to 75% were seen once. This receptor was taken from a human donor in good health. Sequencing input: sorted CD4+, CD8+, or CD8+CD57+ T cells (not recorded which) from PBMCs. This chain uses TRBV29-1 with TRBJ2-7, with 8 bases that match TRBD2. CDR3 residues: CSVGSGRSYEQYF. For the CDR3, the DNA is TGCAGCGTTGGCAGCGGGAGATCCTACGAGCAGTACTTC.